The following is a TCR beta chain sequence with its context. This clone was detected only once. Its antigen has not been determined. The input lacks base qualities; no much larger clone sits a single base away. This entry comes from a study of blood T cell repertoires in COVID-19 (TCRdb year 2020). Background for the entire study: Collaborator samples came from the United States, Italy and Spain and covered acute and convalescent phases of COVID-19. The prospective study material was composed of cDNA or gDNA derived from T cells, B-cell-depleted T cells, or PBMCs. The dataset comprised deeply sampled blood TCRbeta repertoires from subjects exposed to, actively infected with, or recovered from COVID-19. A freely available public database, intended as a resource for researchers studying the immune response to SARS-CoV-2, is where the repertoires were released. The samples were drawn from two sources: the first 160 participants of the ongoing ImmuneRACE study, and 1,200 or so subjects contributed by 6 global collaborators. A de-identified subject ID, COVID-19 status, age in years and sex were almost always included in the sample metadata. HLA class I and class II types, where available, came from metadata supplied by the sample provider rather than from assay-based typing.

Paper-wide results and their limitations: How much clinical and demographic metadata was included differed by source and by participant, and the metadata was provided uncurated.

The immunoSEQ Assay, a bias-controlled multiplex PCR, was used to amplify TCRbeta CDR3 regions from genomic DNA. For the original study's pipeline: The number of nucleated cells in each sample was estimated by amplification of reference gene primers within the assay. To quantify the absolute abundance of each unique TCRbeta CDR3 rearrangement, sequence reads were collapsed and filtered. Productive Simpson clonality was computed per sample as the square root of Simpson's diversity index over productive rearrangements. TCRdb provides this immuneACCESS table in a form limited to in-frame rearrangements. Some clones are lacking; in checked studies, under half of them reflect an unresolved V gene, and why the rest are absent is not known. V and J calls and clone size are those listed in that table; D and trimming were worked out from the DNA. For this sample there are tens of thousands of clones; 65% to 80% appear just once. The biggest ten clones account for roughly 20% of the sample.

Whole blood was collected in K2EDTA tubes by collaborating institutions according to the institutions' own protocols. For TCRbeta analysis, collaborators shipped samples as frozen whole blood, isolated PBMCs, or DNA extracted from either of those sample types. The sample consisted of peripheral blood. The clonotype comes from a man in his sixties with acute or convalescent COVID-19.

In nucleotides, the sequence is TGTGCCAGCAGGGCCGGGACAGGGGGCAGCTACAATGAGCAGTTCTTC. Translated, it gives CASRAGTGGSYNEQFF. The rearrangement combines TRBV2 with TRBJ2-1, and 12 junctional nucleotides match TRBD1. The germline V end is reduced by 6 bases and the J end by 3 bases; junction bases left unmatched: 6. CDR1 and CDR2 (SNHLY, FYNNEI) derive from the germline V gene. The CDR3 goes from the cysteine to the phenylalanine over 16 residues. Solely the CDR3 DNA is kept, with 48 bases framed from the first base.